These 19 T cell receptor beta chains originate from one sample sequenced in a study of blood T cell repertoires in COVID-19 (TCRdb year 2020). Library prep was done by the immunoSEQ multiplex PCR assay. The clones in this table, taken by TCRdb from immuneACCESS, are in-frame only. Not every clone is retained; where verified, under half of the shortfall comes from an unresolved V gene, and the cause of the rest is unknown. The sample table shows around 400,000 clones, and more than 85% are seen once. The ten largest clonotypes hold 0.8% to 0.9% of the sample. Sequencing was done on a sample of PBMCs or T cells enriched from blood (not recorded which). The receptor source for this set is a woman between 40 and 50 years old who had been exposed to COVID-19.

V usage is TRBV4-1 and J usage is TRBJ2-3, with 7 bases identical to TRBD1. J gave up 0 bases and V 0 bases, and 6 bases lay outside the gene matches. Per germline, CDR1 MGHRA and CDR2 YSYEKL. The CDR3 extends over 17 amino acids. The CDR3 bases are TGCGCCAGCAGCCAAGATGCGACAGGGAAAAGCACAGATACGCAGTATTTT. This gives the protein CASSQDATGKSTDTQYF.

The chain has TRBV30 and TRBJ1-2; D gene ambiguous. Per germline, CDR1 GTSNPN and CDR2 SVGIG (reference sequence). V lost 3 bases and J 6 bases, leaving 17 bases between the germline ends. The CDR3 covers 14 residues. CDR3 residues: CAWSRSSTEDGYTF. The DNA for the CDR3 is TGTGCCTGGAGCCGCTCGTCGACTGAGGATGGCTACACCTTC.

This chain links TRBV19 with TRBJ1-5; TRBD1 agrees at 11 bases. Trimming cost V 6 bases and J 5 bases; bases outside gene matches: 3. This CDR3 is built from 14 residues. Germline CDR1 and CDR2: LNHDA and SQIVND (reference sequence). CDR3: CASSQDRGHQPQHF. The CDR3 DNA reads as TGTGCCAGTAGCCAGGACAGGGGGCATCAGCCCCAGCATTTT.

This chain connects TRBV7-9 to TRBJ2-1; the match to TRBD2 covers 7 bases. This CDR3 is 16 amino acids long. Losses at the gene ends were 7 bases for V and 6 bases for J; bases not matched to a gene: 15. CDR1 SEHNR and CDR2 FQNEAQ come from the germline V gene (reference sequence). CDR3 sequence reads: CASIPGGSPATNEQFF. The CDR3 DNA is TGTGCCAGCATCCCCGGGGGGTCTCCCGCAACCAATGAGCAGTTCTTC.

The chain couples TRBV19 to TRBJ1-2, with 9 bases fitting TRBD1. The CDR3 is made up of 16 amino acids. V lost 7 bases to trimming and J lost 5 bases; unmatched junction nucleotides: 14. Germline CDR1 reads LNHDA; CDR2 reads SQIVND (reference sequence). CDR3: CASIPSVGQGSYGYTF. The DNA for the CDR3 is TGTGCCAGTATCCCGTCTGTAGGACAGGGGTCTTATGGCTACACCTTC.

This clone appeared once. This chain uses TRBV7-2 with TRBJ1-1; D not resolved. V was cut by 3 bases and J by 6 bases, with 14 bases left in between. The CDR3 covers 14 residues. The V gene's germline CDR1 is SGHTA and CDR2 FQGNSA. The CDR3 nucleotides are TGTGCCAGCAGCTTGAGGGTCCGCATTGCTGAAGCTTTCTTT. It translates to CASSLRVRIAEAFF.

The chain joins TRBV19 to TRBJ2-7, with D perhaps TRBD1 (6 bases). Deletions cut 4 bases from V and 6 bases from J, with 19 bases between. Germline CDR1 is LNHDA and CDR2 is SQIVND (reference sequence). The length of the CDR3 is 15 residues. The DNA for the CDR3 is TGTGCCAGTAGTACGACAGGTGAGGGATTTGGCGAGCAGTACTTC. Protein: CASSTTGEGFGEQYF.

This chain joins TRBV14 and TRBJ2-1; possible D gene TRBD2, 5 bases. The V gene lost 4 bases and the J gene lost 4 bases, with 8 bases spanning the gap. The CDR3 contains 13 residues. CDR1 and CDR2 from the germline V gene are SGHDN and FVKESK. CDR3 amino acids: CASSPGLYNEQFF. In DNA form, the CDR3 reads TGTGCCAGCAGCCCAGGACTGTACAATGAGCAGTTCTTC.

V is TRBV30 and J is TRBJ1-6; 9 nucleotides match TRBD1. This CDR3 has 16 residues. The germline V gene has CDR1 GTSNPN and CDR2 SVGIG (reference sequence). J lost 4 bases, V lost 6 bases, and 10 bases had no gene match. The CDR3 sequence is CACKRTGDLYNSPLHF. CDR3 sequence (DNA): TGTGCCTGCAAGAGGACAGGGGACCTTTATAATTCACCCCTCCACTTT.

The V gene is TRBV2, the J gene TRBJ1-6, with no clear D. From germline, CDR1 is SNHLY and CDR2 FYNNEI. V lost 7 bases to trimming and J lost 4 bases, with 14 bases between them. The length of the CDR3 is 15 residues. CDR3 protein: CASNNKELYNSPLHF. In nucleotides, the CDR3 is TGTGCCAGCAATAACAAGGAGCTTTATAATTCACCCCTCCACTTT.

V gene TRBV28 combines with J gene TRBJ2-7; D unclear. V lost 7 bases, J lost 0 bases, and 7 bases lay in between. The CDR3 is 12 residues long. Germline V gene sequence: CDR1 MDHEN, CDR2 SYDVKM. The CDR3 region is CASTKSSYEQYF. The CDR3 DNA reads as TGTGCCAGCACAAAGAGCTCCTACGAGCAGTACTTC.

The chain recombines TRBV3-1 (or the pseudogene TRBV3-2) with TRBJ2-2; D perhaps matches TRBD2 (6 bases). Germline CDR1 reads LGHDT; CDR2 reads YNNKEL (reference sequence). The CDR3 loop spans 14 amino acids. The V gene lost 8 bases and the J gene lost 0 bases, with 10 bases spanning the gap. The CDR3 nucleotides read TGTGCCAGCCGTAGCGGCTCGAACACCGGGGAGCTGTTTTTT. Encoded protein: CASRSGSNTGELFF.

This clone was counted a single time. The chain joins TRBV3-1 (or the pseudogene TRBV3-2) to TRBJ2-3; D gene unclear. This CDR3 spans 18 amino acids. V shed 0 bases and J shed 3 bases, with 19 bases lying between them. Germline V gives CDR1 LGHDT, CDR2 YNNKEL (reference sequence). The chain's CDR3 is CASSQDGIRSSATDTQYF. The CDR3 DNA is TGTGCCAGCAGCCAAGATGGTATTAGGAGCTCAGCAACAGATACGCAGTATTTT.

The chain has TRBV6-1 and TRBJ1-1, with TRBD1 identical over 8 bases. V shed 3 bases, J shed 7 bases, and the junction held 4 bases outside the gene matches. This CDR3 spans 13 amino acids. Germline V gene data show CDR1 as MNHNS and CDR2 as SASEGT. The CDR3 DNA sequence: TGTGCCAGCAGTGAGGGGACAGGCTTTGAAGCTTTCTTT. Translating it yields CASSEGTGFEAFF.

The CDR3 DNA is TGTGCCAGCACCGTCGCGAGGGACGGGGAGCTGTTTTTT. Protein sequence: CASTVARDGELFF. The rearrangement uses TRBV18 and TRBJ2-2, with D possibly matching TRBD2 (5 bases). Germline V gene data show CDR1 as KGHSH and CDR2 as LQKENI. V lost 8 bases, J lost 7 bases, and 14 bases lay in between. The length of the CDR3 is 13 residues.

The chain is built from TRBV6-5 and TRBJ2-1; 11 bases agree with TRBD2. The V segment lost 9 bases and the J segment 7 bases; nucleotides outside the gene matches: 5. Germline V gene data show CDR1 as MNHEY and CDR2 as SVGAGI. The CDR3 sequence is 13 residues long. Written as DNA, the CDR3 is TGTGCCAGTATAGCGGGAGGGGTTAATGAGCAGTTCTTC. Protein product: CASIAGGVNEQFF.

This chain connects TRBV15 to TRBJ1-4; no definite D call. CDR1 is LNHNV and CDR2 is YYDKDF in the germline V gene (reference sequence). Trimming removed 0 bases at V and 8 bases at J, with 13 bases between. The length of the CDR3 is 15 residues. DNA of the CDR3: TGTGCCACCAGCAGAGATAGCAGCGGGGTGGAAAAACTGTTTTTT. Amino acid sequence: CATSRDSSGVEKLFF.

The chain combines TRBV19 with TRBJ1-1; a weak D match, TRBD1 (6 bases). Per germline, CDR1 LNHDA and CDR2 SQIVND (reference sequence). Trimming took off 5 bases at V and 1 base at J, with 8 bases between the two ends. The CDR3 is 13 amino acids. The CDR3 coding sequence is TGTGCCAGTAGTGCGGGGGCGAACACTGAAGCTTTCTTT. As protein: CASSAGANTEAFF.

The rearrangement uses TRBV19 and TRBJ1-1; 7 nucleotides line up with TRBD1. Germline values: CDR1 LNHDA, CDR2 SQIVND (reference sequence). J lost 8 bases, V lost 5 bases, and 8 bases had no gene match. The CDR3 consists of 13 residues. The CDR3 nucleotides read TGTGCCAGTAGTCCTCGACAGGGATCGGAAGCTTTCTTT. Translating it yields CASSPRQGSEAFF.